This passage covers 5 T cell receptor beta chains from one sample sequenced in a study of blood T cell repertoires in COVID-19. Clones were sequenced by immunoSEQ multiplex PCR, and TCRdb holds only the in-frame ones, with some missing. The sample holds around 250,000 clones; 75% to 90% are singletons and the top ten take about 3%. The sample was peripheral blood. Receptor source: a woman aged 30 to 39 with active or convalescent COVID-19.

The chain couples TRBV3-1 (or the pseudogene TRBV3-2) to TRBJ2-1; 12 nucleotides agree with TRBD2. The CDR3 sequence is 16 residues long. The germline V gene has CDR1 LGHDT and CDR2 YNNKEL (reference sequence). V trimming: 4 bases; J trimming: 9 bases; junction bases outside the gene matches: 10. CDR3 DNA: TGTGCCAGCAGCCCCAGACTAGCGGGGGCTAGAGGTGAGCAGTTCTTC. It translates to CASSPRLAGARGEQFF.

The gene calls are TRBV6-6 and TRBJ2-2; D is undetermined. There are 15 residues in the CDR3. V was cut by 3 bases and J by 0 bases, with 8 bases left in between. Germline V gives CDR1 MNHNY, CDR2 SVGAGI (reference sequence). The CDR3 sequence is CASSYDRANTGELFF. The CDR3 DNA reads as TGTGCCAGCAGTTATGACCGGGCGAACACCGGGGAGCTGTTTTTT.

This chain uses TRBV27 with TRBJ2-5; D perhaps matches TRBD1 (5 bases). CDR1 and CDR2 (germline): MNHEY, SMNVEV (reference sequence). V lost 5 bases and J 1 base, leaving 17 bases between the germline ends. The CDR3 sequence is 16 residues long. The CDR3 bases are TGTGCCAGCAGTCCATTGACAGACCTGCTCCAAGAGACCCAGTACTTC. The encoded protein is CASSPLTDLLQETQYF.

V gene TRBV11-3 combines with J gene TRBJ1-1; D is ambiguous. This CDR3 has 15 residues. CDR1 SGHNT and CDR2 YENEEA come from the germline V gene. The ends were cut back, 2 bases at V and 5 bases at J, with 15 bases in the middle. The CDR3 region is CASSLNGPAGTEAFF. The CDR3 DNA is TGTGCCAGCAGCTTAAACGGACCCGCGGGGACTGAAGCTTTCTTT. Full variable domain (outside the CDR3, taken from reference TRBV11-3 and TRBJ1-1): EAGVVQSPRYKIIEKKQPVAFWCNPISGHNTLYWYLQNLGQGPELLIRYENEEAVDDSQLPKDRFSAERLKGVDSTLKIQPAELGDSAVYLCASSLNGPAGTEAFFGQGTRLTVV.

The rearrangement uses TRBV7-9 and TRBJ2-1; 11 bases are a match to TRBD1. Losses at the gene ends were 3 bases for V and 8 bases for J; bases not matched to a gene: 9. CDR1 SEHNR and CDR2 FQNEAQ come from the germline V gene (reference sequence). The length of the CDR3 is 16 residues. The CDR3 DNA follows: TGTGCCAGCAGCTTGATCCTCGGGACAGGGGGGGATGAGCAGTTCTTC. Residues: CASSLILGTGGDEQFF.